A selection of T cell receptor beta chains follows, all from one sample in a study of CD4+ T cells in melanoma. The table came from immunoSEQ multiplex PCR; TCRdb's copy has only in-frame clones and leaves some out. Here the sample spans roughly 150,000 clones, nearly 95% being singletons. These receptors were taken from a human donor with melanoma. The CDR3 runs from the conserved cysteine through the conserved F or W. A D gene is named only where the DNA matches it firmly. Size values are once, few and many counts, or a class for expanded clones, and some rows have none.

clone_size	v_call	d_call	j_call	cdr3_aa	cdr3_nt
.	TRBV2	.	TRBJ2-1	CASTDFAYNEQFF	TGTGCCAGCACGGACTTCGCCTACAATGAGCAGTTCTTC
.	TRBV5-1	.	TRBJ2-7	CASSDTYEQYF	TGCGCCAGCAGCGATACCTACGAGCAGTACTTC
.	TRBV7-2	.	TRBJ1-6	CASSTGIGAGPLHF	TGTGCCAGCAGCACAGGGATTGGCGCAGGACCCCTCCACTTT
once	TRBV4-1	TRBD2	TRBJ2-7	CASRGLAGKSYEQYF	TGCGCCAGCAGAGGACTAGCGGGGAAATCCTACGAGCAGTACTTC
.	TRBV19	.	TRBJ1-5	CATSGERGFTQPQHF	TGTGCCACCTCAGGGGAACGGGGCTTCACGCAGCCCCAGCATTTT
.	TRBV5-1	.	TRBJ1-1	CASTRDGANTEAFF	TGCGCCAGTACCAGGGACGGGGCGAACACTGAAGCTTTCTTT
once	TRBV6-6	.	TRBJ2-7	CATNNRYEQYF	TGTGCCACCAACAATCGATACGAGCAGTACTTC
.	TRBV7-9	.	TRBJ1-6	CASSSQGSDSPLHF	TGTGCCAGCAGCTCACAGGGATCGGATTCACCCCTCCACTTT
.	TRBV6-1	TRBD1	TRBJ1-1	CASRGQGAEAFF	TGTGCCAGCAGGGGACAGGGCGCTGAAGCTTTCTTT
.	TRBV5-1	.	TRBJ1-6	CASSFSPPGSNSLAPLHF	TGCGCCAGCAGCTTCAGCCCACCAGGATCTAACTCTCTGGCACCCCTCCACTTT
.	TRBV30	.	TRBJ2-5	CAWSRGSQETQYF	TGTGCCTGGAGTAGGGGGTCGCAGGAGACCCAGTACTTC
.	TRBV25-1	.	TRBJ1-2	CASSADRSGNGYTF	TGTGCCAGCAGTGCTGATAGGTCCGGGAATGGCTACACCTTC
.	TRBV5-6	.	TRBJ1-3	CASSSRQGYSGNTIYF	TGTGCCAGCAGCTCCAGGCAGGGATACTCTGGAAACACCATATATTTT
.	TRBV2	TRBD1	TRBJ2-7	CASLRDRSSYEQYF	TGTGCCAGCCTTCGGGACAGGAGCTCCTACGAGCAGTACTTC
.	TRBV5-1	TRBD2	TRBJ2-3	CASSHLADTDTQYF	TGCGCCAGCAGCCATCTAGCGGACACAGATACGCAGTATTTT
.	TRBV18	TRBD1	TRBJ1-6	CASSQGTGNSPLHF	TGTGCCAGCTCACAGGGGACAGGGAATTCACCCCTCCACTTT
.	TRBV2	.	TRBJ2-1	CASSGETDNNEQFF	TGTGCCAGCAGTGGGGAGACAGATAACAATGAGCAGTTCTTC
once	TRBV29-1	.	TRBJ1-1	CSVEGHLNTEAFF	TGCAGCGTTGAGGGACACTTGAACACTGAAGCTTTCTTT
.	TRBV30	.	TRBJ1-1	CAWSGGRFGGMNTEAFF	TGTGCCTGGAGTGGGGGCAGGTTTGGGGGTATGAACACTGAAGCTTTCTTT
.	TRBV7-6	.	TRBJ2-1	CASSFRQYNEQFF	TGTGCCAGCAGCTTTAGGCAGTACAATGAGCAGTTCTTC
.	TRBV9	.	TRBJ1-5	CASSPRHSNQPQHF	TGTGCCAGCAGCCCCCGACATAGCAATCAGCCCCAGCATTTT
.	TRBV23-1	.	TRBJ1-2	CASSPVARGSNYGYTF	TGCGCCAGCAGTCCCGTCGCTAGGGGGTCTAACTATGGCTACACCTTC
.	TRBV6-1	.	TRBJ2-3	CASSEALGGVRDTQYF	TGTGCCAGCAGTGAAGCGCTGGGGGGAGTTCGGGATACGCAGTATTTT
once	TRBV7-3	TRBD2	TRBJ2-2	CASSWGGSGTGELFF	TGTGCCAGCAGCTGGGGGGGGTCCGGGACCGGGGAGCTGTTTTTT
once	TRBV5-5	.	TRBJ2-2	CASRRDSSTGELFF	TGTGCCAGCAGGCGGGACAGCAGCACCGGGGAGCTGTTTTTT
once	TRBV29-1	.	TRBJ1-1	CSVSEGGTEAFF	TGCAGCGTTTCGGAGGGCGGCACTGAAGCTTTCTTT